This T cell receptor beta chain was observed in a study of regulatory T cells in long-lasting Graves disease. In the study overall: Antithyroid drug use was under 3 months in newly diagnosed Graves' patients. Regarding the study as a whole: Persistent disease preferred TRBV28, TRBJ1-2 and TRBJ2-5.

The length of the CDR3 is 14 residues. The germline V gene encodes CDR1 KGHSH and CDR2 LQKENI. V gave up 1 base and J gave up 0 bases, with 7 bases separating them. iRepertoire HTBI primers and Arm-PCR of CDR3 regions built TCR beta libraries. TCRdb reanalysed the multiplex PCR reads using MiXCR and keeps one entry per CDR3 protein. The sample has hundreds of thousands of distinct CDR3 sequences; less than 20% are singletons. In regard to this clonotype: Antigen specificity is unknown.

The time point here: newly diagnosed GD, antithyroid drugs for less than 3 months. PBMCs were the source of the RNA used for TCR sequencing. These data are also associated with another study on T cells in Graves' hyperthyroidism and ophthalmopathy. That paper notes: For the diagnoses, clinical symptoms, serum thyroxine and TRAb, thyroid ultrasound and orbital computed tomography were used.

Sequenced here: peripheral blood mononuclear cells (PBMCs), sampled at new diagnosis, from a patient treated with antithyroid drugs. This rearrangement joins TRBV18 to TRBJ2-7; D unresolved. This receptor was taken from a woman aged 25 to 39 with Graves disease. CDR3 residues: CASSPQHLSYEQYF. Here the CDR3 DNA reads TGTGCCAGCTCACCACAGCACCTCTCCTACGAGCAGTACTTC.